This is a list of T cell receptor beta chains from one sample in a study of T cells in localized non-small cell lung cancer. The data were produced by immunoSEQ multiplex PCR, yet TCRdb's version contains in-frame clones alone and is incomplete. The table lists about 33,000 clones, about 78% of them singletons, with about 35% in the top ten. The material was peripheral blood, obtained before any cancer treatment. All receptors come from a male donor older than 55 with stage II squamous cell lung carcinoma. The CDR3 runs from the conserved cysteine through the conserved F or W. A D gene is named only where the DNA matches it firmly. Some rows mark clone size as missing; the rest say once, few, many or name a class of expanded clone.

v_gene	abundance	d_gene	j_gene	CDR3nt	CDR3aa
TRBV7-2	.	.	TRBJ2-6	TGTGCCAGCAGCTTAGTCCGCTCTGGGGCCAACGTCCTGACTTTC	CASSLVRSGANVLTF
TRBV19	.	TRBD1	TRBJ1-5	TGTGCCAGTAGTCCAGTTACAGGGGCCAATCAGCCCCAGCATTTT	CASSPVTGANQPQHF
TRBV7-2	.	.	TRBJ1-6	TGTGCCAGCAGCTCGGGGGGACACTATAATTCACCCCTCCACTTT	CASSSGGHYNSPLHF
TRBV6-6	few	TRBD2	TRBJ2-7	TGTGCCAGCTGCGGGCTAGCGGGAGGCGAGCAGTACTTC	CASCGLAGGEQYF
TRBV30	.	.	TRBJ1-1	TGTGCCTGGGAGGGGGGCGTCCAGAACACTGAAGCTTTCTTT	CAWEGGVQNTEAFF
TRBV5-4	once	.	TRBJ1-2	TGTGCCAGCAGCTTGGACAGAAACTATGGCTACACCTTC	CASSLDRNYGYTF
TRBV25-1	few	.	TRBJ1-2	TGTGCCAGCAGGTCCGGGGACCCATTGTATGGCTACACCTTC	CASRSGDPLYGYTF
TRBV11-2	.	.	TRBJ1-6	TGTGCCAGCAGCTTAGAAGTCAGGTCAAATTCACCCCTCCACTTT	CASSLEVRSNSPLHF
TRBV5-1	.	.	TRBJ1-2	TGCGCCAGCAGCTTGGGGGGACAAAACTATGGCTACACCTTC	CASSLGGQNYGYTF
TRBV9	once	TRBD2	TRBJ2-7	TGTGCCAGCAGCGCAGGGACTAGCGGAACCTACGAGCAGTACTTC	CASSAGTSGTYEQYF
TRBV6-1	.	.	TRBJ1-1	TGTGCCAGCAGTCAATGGAGGGGGAACACTGAAGCTTTCTTT	CASSQWRGNTEAFF
TRBV6-6	.	TRBD2	TRBJ2-1	TGTGCCAGCAGCCTACTAGCGGGAAAATCCAATGAGCAGTTCTTC	CASSLLAGKSNEQFF
TRBV15	.	.	TRBJ1-3	TGTGCCACCAGCAGAGAAGGATCGGGTGGAAACACCATATATTTT	CATSREGSGGNTIYF
TRBV19	.	TRBD1	TRBJ2-3	TGTGCCAGTAGTATAGGCCAGGGGGCCCGATCGGCGGATACGCAGTATTTT	CASSIGQGARSADTQYF
TRBV4-1	few	.	TRBJ2-1	TGCGCCAGCAGCCAAGGACTTGGCTATGAGCAGTTCTTC	CASSQGLGYEQFF
TRBV30	.	.	TRBJ1-1	TGTGCCTGGAACCTACCGGGCAGGGCGGCTTTCTTT	CAWNLPGRAAFF
TRBV28	.	.	TRBJ2-1	TGTGCCAGCATAAGCAGGGGGGAGCGGAATGAGCAGTTCTTC	CASISRGERNEQFF
TRBV6-1	.	.	TRBJ1-2	TGTGCCAGCAGTGCGCAAGCCGCTAACTATGGCTACACCTTC	CASSAQAANYGYTF
TRBV10-3	.	.	TRBJ1-3	TGTGCCATCAGTGATCCGAGCCGTGTAGGAAACACCATATATTTT	CAISDPSRVGNTIYF
TRBV7-2	.	.	TRBJ1-5	TGTGCCAGCAGCTTACGGGGGGCAGGTCAGCCCCAGCATTTT	CASSLRGAGQPQHF
TRBV7-2	.	TRBD1	TRBJ2-1	TGTGCCAGCAGCTTAGTCCGGACAGGGCAGTTCTTC	CASSLVRTGQFF
TRBV6-1	.	TRBD1	TRBJ1-2	TGTGCCAGCTGCTGGTCGAGGGGGCGGAGTGGCTACACCTTC	CASCWSRGRSGYTF
TRBV18	.	TRBD1	TRBJ2-4	TGTGCCAGCTCACCACCGGGACAGGGGATACTAGCCAAAAACATTCAGTACTTC	CASSPPGQGILAKNIQYF
TRBV4-2	.	TRBD1	TRBJ2-7	TGTGCCAGCAGACGGGACAGTGCCAGCTCCTACGAGCAGTACTTC	CASRRDSASSYEQYF